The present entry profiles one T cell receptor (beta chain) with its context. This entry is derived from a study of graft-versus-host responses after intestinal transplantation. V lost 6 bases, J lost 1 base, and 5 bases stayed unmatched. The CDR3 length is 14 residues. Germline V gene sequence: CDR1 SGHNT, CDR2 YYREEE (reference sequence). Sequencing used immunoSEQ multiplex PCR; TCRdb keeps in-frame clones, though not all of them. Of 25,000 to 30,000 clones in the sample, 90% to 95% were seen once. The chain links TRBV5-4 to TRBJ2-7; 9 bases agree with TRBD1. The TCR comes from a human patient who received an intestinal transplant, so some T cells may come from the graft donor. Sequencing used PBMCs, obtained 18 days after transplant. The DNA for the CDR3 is TGTGCCAGCAACTCGGGACAGGGTTCCTACGAGCAGTACTTC. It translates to CASNSGQGSYEQYF. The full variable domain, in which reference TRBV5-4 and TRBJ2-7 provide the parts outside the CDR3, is ETGVTQSPTHLIKTRGQQVTLRCSSQSGHNTVSWYQQALGQGPQFIFQYYREEENGRGNFPPRFSGLQFPNYSSELNVNALELDDSALYLCASNSGQGSYEQYFGPGTRLTVT.